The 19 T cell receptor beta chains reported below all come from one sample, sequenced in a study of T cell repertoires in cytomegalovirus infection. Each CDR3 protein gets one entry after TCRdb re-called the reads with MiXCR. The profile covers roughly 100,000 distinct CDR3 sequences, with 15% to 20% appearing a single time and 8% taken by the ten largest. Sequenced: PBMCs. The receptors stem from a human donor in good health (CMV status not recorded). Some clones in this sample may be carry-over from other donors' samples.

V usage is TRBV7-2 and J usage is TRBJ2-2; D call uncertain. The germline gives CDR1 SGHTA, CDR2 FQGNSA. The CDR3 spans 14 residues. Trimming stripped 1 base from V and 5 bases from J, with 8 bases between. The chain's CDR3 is CASSLGWTTGELFF. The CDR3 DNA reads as TGTGCCAGCAGCTTAGGGTGGACGACCGGGGAGCTGTTTTTT.

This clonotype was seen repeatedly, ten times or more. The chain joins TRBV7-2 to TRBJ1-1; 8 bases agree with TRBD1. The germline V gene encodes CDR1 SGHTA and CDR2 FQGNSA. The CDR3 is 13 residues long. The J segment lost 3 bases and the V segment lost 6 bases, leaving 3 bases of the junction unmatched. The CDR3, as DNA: TGTGCCAGCAGGACAGGGGTGTACACTGAAGCTTTCTTT. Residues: CASRTGVYTEAFF.

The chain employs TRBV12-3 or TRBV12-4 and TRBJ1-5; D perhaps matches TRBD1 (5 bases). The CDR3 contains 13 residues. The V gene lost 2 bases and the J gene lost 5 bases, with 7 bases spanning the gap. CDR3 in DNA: TGTGCCAGCAGTTTATTCAGGGATCAGCCCCAGCATTTT. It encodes CASSLFRDQPQHF.

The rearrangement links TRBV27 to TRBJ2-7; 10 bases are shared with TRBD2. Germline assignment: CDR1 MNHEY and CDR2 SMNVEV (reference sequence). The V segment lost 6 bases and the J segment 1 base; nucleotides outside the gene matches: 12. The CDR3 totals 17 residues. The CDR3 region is CASSPIAGGALSYEQYF. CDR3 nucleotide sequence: TGTGCCAGCAGCCCAATAGCGGGGGGCGCGCTATCCTACGAGCAGTACTTC.

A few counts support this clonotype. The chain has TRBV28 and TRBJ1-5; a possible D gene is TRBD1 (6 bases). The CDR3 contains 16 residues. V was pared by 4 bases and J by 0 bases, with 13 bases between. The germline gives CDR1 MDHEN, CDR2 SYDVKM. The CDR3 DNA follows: TGTGCCAGCAGTTCCCCAAGGGGGGGTAGCAATCAGCCCCAGCATTTT. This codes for CASSSPRGGSNQPQHF.

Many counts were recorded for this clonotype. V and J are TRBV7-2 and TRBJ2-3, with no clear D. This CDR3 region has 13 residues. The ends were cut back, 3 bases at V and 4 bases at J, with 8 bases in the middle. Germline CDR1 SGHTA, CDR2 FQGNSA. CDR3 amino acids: CASSFDIPDTQYF. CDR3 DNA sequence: TGTGCCAGCAGCTTCGACATTCCAGATACGCAGTATTTT.

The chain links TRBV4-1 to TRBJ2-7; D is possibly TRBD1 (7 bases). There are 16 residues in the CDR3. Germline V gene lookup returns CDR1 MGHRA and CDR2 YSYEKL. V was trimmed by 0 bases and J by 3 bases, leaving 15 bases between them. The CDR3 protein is CASSQEKRQGLYEQYF. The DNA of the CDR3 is TGCGCCAGCAGCCAAGAGAAGAGACAGGGACTCTACGAGCAGTACTTC.

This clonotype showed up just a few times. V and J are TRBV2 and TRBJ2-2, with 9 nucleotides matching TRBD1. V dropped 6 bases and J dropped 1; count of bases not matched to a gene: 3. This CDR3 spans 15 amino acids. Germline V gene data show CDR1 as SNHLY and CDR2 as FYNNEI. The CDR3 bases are TGTGCCAGCAGAGGGACAGGGAGGAACACCGGGGAGCTGTTTTTT. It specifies CASRGTGRNTGELFF.

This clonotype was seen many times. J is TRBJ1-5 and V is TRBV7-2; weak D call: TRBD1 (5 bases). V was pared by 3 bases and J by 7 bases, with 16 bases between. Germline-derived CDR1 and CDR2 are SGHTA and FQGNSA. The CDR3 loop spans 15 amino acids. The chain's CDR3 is CASSFRDLSHQPQHF. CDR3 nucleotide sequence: TGTGCCAGCAGCTTCCGGGACCTATCCCACCAGCCCCAGCATTTT.

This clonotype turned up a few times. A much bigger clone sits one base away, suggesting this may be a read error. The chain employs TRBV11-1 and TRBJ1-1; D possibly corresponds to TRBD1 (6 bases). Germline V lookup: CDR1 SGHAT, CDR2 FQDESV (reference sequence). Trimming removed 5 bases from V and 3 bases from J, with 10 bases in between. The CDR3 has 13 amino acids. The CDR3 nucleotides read TGTGCCAGCAGCCAACAGGGAGACACTGAAGCTTTCTTT. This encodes CASSQQGDTEAFF.

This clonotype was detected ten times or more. The CDR3 here is CASSLNAGSSGNTIYF. The CDR3 DNA sequence: TGTGCCAGCAGCTTAAACGCAGGGTCTTCTGGAAACACCATATATTTT. V usage is TRBV7-2 and J usage is TRBJ1-3; D is possibly TRBD1 (5 bases). CDR3 length equals 16 residues. Germline CDR1 SGHTA, CDR2 FQGNSA. The germline V and J ends were trimmed by 2 bases and 1 base, with 12 bases remaining between them.

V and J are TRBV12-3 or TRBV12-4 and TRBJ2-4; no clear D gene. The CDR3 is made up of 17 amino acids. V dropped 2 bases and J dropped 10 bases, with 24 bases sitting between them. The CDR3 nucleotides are TGTGCCAGCAGTTTATCCTTGCAGGCCATTCGGTTAAATATTCAGTACTTC. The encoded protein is CASSLSLQAIRLNIQYF.

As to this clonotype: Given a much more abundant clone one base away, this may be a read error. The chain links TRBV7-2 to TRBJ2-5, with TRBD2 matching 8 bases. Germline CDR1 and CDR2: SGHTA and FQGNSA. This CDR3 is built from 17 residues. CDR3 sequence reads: CASGLPLIAGGQETQYF. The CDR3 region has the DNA TGTGCCAGCGGCTTACCCCTTATTGCGGGGGGACAAGAGACCCAGTACTTC.

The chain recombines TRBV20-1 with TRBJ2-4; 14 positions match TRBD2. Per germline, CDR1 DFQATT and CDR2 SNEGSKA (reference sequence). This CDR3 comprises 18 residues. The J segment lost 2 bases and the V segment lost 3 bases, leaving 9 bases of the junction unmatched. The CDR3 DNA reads TGCAGTGCTAGCCAGACTAGCGGGGGGGCCGGTACCAAAAACATTCAGTACTTC. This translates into CSASQTSGGAGTKNIQYF.

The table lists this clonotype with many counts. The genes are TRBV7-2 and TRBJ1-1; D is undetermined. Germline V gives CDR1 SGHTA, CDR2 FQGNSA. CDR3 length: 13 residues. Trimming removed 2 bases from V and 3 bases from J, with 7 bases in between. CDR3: CASSLYQDTEAFF. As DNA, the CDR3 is TGTGCCAGCAGCTTATATCAAGACACTGAAGCTTTCTTT.

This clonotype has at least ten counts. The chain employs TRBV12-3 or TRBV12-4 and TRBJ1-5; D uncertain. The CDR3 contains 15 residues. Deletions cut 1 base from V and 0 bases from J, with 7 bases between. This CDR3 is CASSLDRSSNQPQHF. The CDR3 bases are TGTGCCAGCAGTTTAGACAGAAGTAGCAATCAGCCCCAGCATTTT.

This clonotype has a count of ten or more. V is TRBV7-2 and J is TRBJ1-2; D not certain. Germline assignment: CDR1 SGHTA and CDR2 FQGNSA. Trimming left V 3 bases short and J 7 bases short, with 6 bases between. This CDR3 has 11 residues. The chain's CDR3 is CASSFEGGYTF. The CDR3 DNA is TGTGCCAGCAGCTTCGAGGGTGGCTACACCTTC.

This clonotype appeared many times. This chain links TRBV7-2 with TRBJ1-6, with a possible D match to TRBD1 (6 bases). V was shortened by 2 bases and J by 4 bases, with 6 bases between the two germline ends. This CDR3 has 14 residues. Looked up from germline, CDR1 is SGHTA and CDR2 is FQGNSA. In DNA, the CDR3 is TGTGCCAGCAGCTTACAGGGGTATAATTCACCCCTCCACTTT. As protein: CASSLQGYNSPLHF.

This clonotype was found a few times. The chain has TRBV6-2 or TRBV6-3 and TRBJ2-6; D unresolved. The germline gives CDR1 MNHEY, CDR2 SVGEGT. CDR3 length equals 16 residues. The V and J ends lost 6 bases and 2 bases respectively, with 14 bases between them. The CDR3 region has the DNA TGTGCCAGCAGCCCCCTGGGTCAAACTGGGGCCAACGTCCTGACTTTC. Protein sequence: CASSPLGQTGANVLTF.